This TCR beta chain was recovered during a study of response to subunit inactivated influenza vaccine. MiXCR, run by TCRdb on the RT-PCR reads, gives a single entry per CDR3 protein. The sample holds roughly 570,000 distinct CDR3 sequences, under 15% seen once. The CDR3 has 12 residues. CDR1 and CDR2 (germline): DFQATT, SNEGSKA (reference sequence). V was clipped by 1 base and J by 3 bases, with 4 bases between them. The origin of this receptor is a man in his fifties who received an inactivated influenza vaccine. The sequencing used PBMCs from blood, collected around seven weeks after vaccination. This rearrangement joins TRBV20-1 to TRBJ1-5, with unresolved D. CDR3 nucleotide sequence: TGCAGTGCTAGAGCCCTCAATCAGCCCCAGCATTTT. Amino acid sequence: CSARALNQPQHF.